This TCR beta chain was retrieved from a study of blood T cell repertoires in COVID-19. Turning to the study itself: Material from acute and convalescent COVID-19 was sourced from the United States, Italy and Spain. Sample material is recorded as cDNA or gDNA derived from T cells, B-cell-depleted T cells, or PBMCs.

Per the original methods: Estimated nucleated cell counts came from reference gene primer amplification. The protocol was immunoSEQ multiplex PCR, while the TCRdb copy is restricted to in-frame clones and leaves out a portion. Clone size and the V and J calls come from that table; the DNA yielded D and trimming. This sample has 150,000 to 180,000 clones, with nearly 80% found just once. This clone was counted a few times. The V gene's germline CDR1 is SGDLS and CDR2 YYNGEE. With 5 bases clipped from V and 1 base from J, the junction kept 7 bases outside the gene matches. The CDR3 covers 16 residues. This receptor was identified in a man older than 75 with acute or convalescent COVID-19. V gene TRBV9 combines with J gene TRBJ2-2, with 8 bases aligning to TRBD1. The sequencing sample was made of peripheral blood. The CDR3 reads CASSARGRLNTGELFF. The CDR3 DNA sequence: TGTGCCAGCAGTGCCAGGGGGCGGCTGAACACCGGGGAGCTGTTTTTT.